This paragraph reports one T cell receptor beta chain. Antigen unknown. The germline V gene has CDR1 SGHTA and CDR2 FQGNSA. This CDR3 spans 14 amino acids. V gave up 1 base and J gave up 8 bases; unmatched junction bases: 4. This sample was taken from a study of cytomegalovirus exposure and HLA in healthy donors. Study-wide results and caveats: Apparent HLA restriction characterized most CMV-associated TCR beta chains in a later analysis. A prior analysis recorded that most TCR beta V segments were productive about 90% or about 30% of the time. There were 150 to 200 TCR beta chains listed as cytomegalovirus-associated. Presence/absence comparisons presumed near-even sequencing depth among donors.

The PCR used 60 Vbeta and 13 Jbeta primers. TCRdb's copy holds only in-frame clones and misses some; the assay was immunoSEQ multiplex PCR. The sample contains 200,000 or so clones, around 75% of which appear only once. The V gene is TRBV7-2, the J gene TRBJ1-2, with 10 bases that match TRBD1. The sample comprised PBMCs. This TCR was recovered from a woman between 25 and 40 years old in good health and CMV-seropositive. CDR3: CASSLEGTGEGYTF. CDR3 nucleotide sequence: TGTGCCAGCAGCTTAGAAGGGACAGGGGAAGGCTACACCTTC.